This TCR beta chain is from a study of cytomegalovirus exposure and HLA in healthy donors. Study-level points and caveats: According to an earlier analysis, most TCR beta V segments yielded productive rearrangements about 90% or about 30% of the time.

Germline V gene data show CDR1 as SGHRS and CDR2 as YFSETQ. V lost 4 bases and J lost 2, with 20 bases in between. CDR3 length: 17 residues. Of note for this clone: Its specificity is unknown.

Researchers ran the PCR with 60 Vbeta and 13 Jbeta primers. Profiled with immunoSEQ multiplex PCR; TCRdb holds only in-frame clones, not every one. The sample table sets out roughly 120,000 clones. Sequenced input: PBMCs. The TCR was taken from a young man in good health and CMV-seronegative. The chain combines TRBV5-1 with TRBJ2-3, with a tentative D call TRBD2 (6 bases). The CDR3: CASSRELGRSLTDTQYF. The CDR3 DNA sequence: TGCGCCAGCAGCCGGGAATTGGGGAGGTCTCTCACAGATACGCAGTATTTT.